The 18 T cell receptor beta chains below were found in one sample sequenced in a study of identical twins. MiXCR was run by TCRdb on the 5' RACE reads, yielding one entry per CDR3 protein. The table shows some 600,000 distinct CDR3 sequences, with under 8.5% occurring only once. These data are also associated with another study on yellow fever vaccine responses in identical twins.

Sequencing was carried out using PBMCs. These receptors all come from a woman aged 18-29 years in good health.

This clonotype was detected many times. The chain recombines TRBV5-1 with TRBJ2-3; 8 bases match TRBD2. Germline V gene data show CDR1 as SGHRS and CDR2 as YFSETQ. This CDR3 comprises 16 residues. V lost 1 base to trimming and J lost 2 bases; unmatched junction nucleotides: 6. The CDR3 region has the DNA TGCGCCAGCAGCTTGAGTAGCGGGGCACCCACAGATACGCAGTATTTT. Encoded protein: CASSLSSGAPTDTQYF.

In its sample, this clonotype was seen a few times. V gene TRBV10-3 combines with J gene TRBJ2-7; D is uncertain. The V gene lost 4 bases and the J gene lost 5 bases, with 9 bases spanning the gap. The CDR3 covers 12 residues. In germline, CDR1 is ENHRY, CDR2 SYGVKD. The CDR3 DNA sequence: TGTGCCATCAGTGGGAGCAAAAACGAGCAGTACTTC. Residues: CAISGSKNEQYF.

V and J are TRBV20-1 and TRBJ2-1; D call uncertain. V shed 5 bases and J shed 1 base, with 9 bases lying between them. The length of the CDR3 is 13 residues. Germline V gene sequence: CDR1 DFQATT, CDR2 SNEGSKA (reference sequence). The CDR3 loop reads CSAPHGSYNEQFF. The CDR3 DNA reads TGCAGTGCTCCTCACGGATCCTACAATGAGCAGTTCTTC.

The chain links TRBV11-2 to TRBJ2-3; D might be TRBD2 (5 bases). There are 18 residues in the CDR3. Germline V gene data show CDR1 as SGHAT and CDR2 as FQNNGV. V was trimmed by 3 bases and J by 0 bases, leaving 19 bases between them. CDR3 coding DNA: TGTGCCAGCAGCTTCGAACTGGGGTCGGGAAGGAGCACAGATACGCAGTATTTT. Encoded protein: CASSFELGSGRSTDTQYF. The full variable domain, its missing parts supplied by reference TRBV11-2 and TRBJ2-3, is EAGVAQSPRYKIIEKRQSVAFWCNPISGHATLYWYQQILGQGPKLLIQFQNNGVVDDSQLPKDRFSAERLKGVDSTLKIQPAKLEDSAVYLCASSFELGSGRSTDTQYFGPGTRLTVL.

In this sample, this clonotype turned up many times. This sequence joins TRBV5-1 and TRBJ2-1; TRBD2 aligns across 7 bases. Germline V lookup: CDR1 SGHRS, CDR2 YFSETQ. The CDR3 length is 15 residues. Losses at the gene ends were 4 bases for V and 2 bases for J; bases not matched to a gene: 6. The CDR3 bases are TGCGCCAGCAGCGTGAGCGGGACTACCTACAATGAGCAGTTCTTC. Encoded protein: CASSVSGTTYNEQFF.

This clonotype came up many times. The rearrangement links TRBV20-1 to TRBJ1-2; D is possibly TRBD1 (5 bases). V was shortened by 6 bases and J by 7 bases, with 12 bases between the two germline ends. Germline V gene sequence: CDR1 DFQATT, CDR2 SNEGSKA (reference sequence). The CDR3 covers 11 residues. CDR3 nucleotides: TGCAGTGCCCCGATGACAGCTGGCTACACCTTC. Its protein product is CSAPMTAGYTF.

The table lists this clonotype with a few counts. This chain connects TRBV12-5 to TRBJ2-3; D might be TRBD1 (5 bases). Germline V lookup: CDR1 LGHNT, CDR2 FRNRAP. The CDR3 length is 18 residues. Trimming pared 0 bases from V and 2 bases from J, leaving 18 bases between. Written as DNA, the CDR3 is TGTGCTAGTGGTTTGGTACAGGACGGCCAAACCTCCACAGATACGCAGTATTTT. This translates into CASGLVQDGQTSTDTQYF. The variable domain in full, with the rest retrieved from reference TRBV12-5 and TRBJ2-3, is DARVTQTPRHKVTEMGQEVTMRCQPILGHNTVFWYRQTMMQGLELLAYFRNRAPLDDSGMPKDRFSAEMPDATLATLKIQPSEPRDSAVYFCASGLVQDGQTSTDTQYFGPGTRLTVL.

This clonotype was recorded many times. The rearrangement links TRBV12-3 or TRBV12-4 to TRBJ2-2; no firm D call. This CDR3 comprises 16 residues. V lost 3 bases and J lost 5, with 16 bases in between. The CDR3 nucleotides read TGTGCCAGCAGTTTCACGAGACTCCTCTGGACCGGGGAGCTGTTTTTT. Protein sequence: CASSFTRLLWTGELFF.

This clonotype has a handful of counts. CDR3 in DNA: TGTGCCAGCAGCCGAAGACTAGCGGGAGTTGGAAATGAGCAGTTCTTC. Translation gives CASSRRLAGVGNEQFF. V and J are TRBV14 and TRBJ2-1, with 12 positions matching TRBD2. Germline V gene lookup returns CDR1 SGHDN and CDR2 FVKESK. The CDR3 runs to 16 residues. Trimming at V came to 4 bases and at J to 7 bases, leaving 8 bases not matched to a gene.

The V gene is TRBV27, the J gene TRBJ2-2; D gene ambiguous. Trimming took 2 bases from V and 5 from J, leaving 9 bases between them. Germline CDR1 is MNHEY and CDR2 is SMNVEV (reference sequence). This CDR3 comprises 14 residues. CDR3 sequence reads: CASSLGKKTGELFF. CDR3 nucleotides: TGTGCCAGCAGTTTAGGGAAGAAAACCGGGGAGCTGTTTTTT.

The table lists this clonotype with a few counts. The chain links TRBV9 to TRBJ2-5; 12 positions agree with TRBD2. The trim removed 4 bases at V and 1 base at J, leaving 5 bases unmatched. This CDR3 has 16 amino acids. Germline values: CDR1 SGDLS, CDR2 YYNGEE. The CDR3 sequence: CASSPGLAGSQETQYF. The DNA of the CDR3 is TGTGCCAGCAGCCCAGGACTAGCGGGGAGCCAAGAGACCCAGTACTTC. The full variable domain, completed using reference TRBV9 and TRBJ2-5, is DSGVTQTPKHLITATGQRVTLRCSPRSGDLSVYWYQQSLDQGLQFLIQYYNGEERAKGNILERFSAQQFPDLHSELNLSSLELGDSALYFCASSPGLAGSQETQYFGPGTRLLVL.

This sequence joins TRBV9 and TRBJ2-3; D is unclear. Between the trimmed V and J ends, which lost 0 bases and 3 bases, there was a span of 8 bases. Germline loops: CDR1 SGDLS, CDR2 YYNGEE. CDR3 length equals 14 residues. The CDR3 sequence is CASSVEIGTDTQYF. Written as DNA, the CDR3 is TGTGCCAGCAGCGTAGAAATAGGGACAGATACGCAGTATTTT.

This clonotype has just a few counts. The junction departs from germline at one end; a sequencing error may be responsible. The chain employs TRBV20-1 and TRBJ2-5; TRBD1 might be the D (6 bases). The CDR3 is 13 amino acids. Per germline, CDR1 DFQATT and CDR2 SNEGSKA (reference sequence). CDR3 coding DNA: TGCAGTGCACTAACAGGGTACCAGGAGACCCAGTACTTC. Encoded protein: CSALTGYQETQYF.

This clonotype was seen only a few times. The chain carries TRBV12-3 or TRBV12-4 and TRBJ1-5; no definite D call. The germline V and J ends were trimmed by 2 bases and 7 bases, with 9 bases remaining between them. CDR3 length: 13 amino acids. CDR3 DNA: TGTGCCAGCAGTTTATCGGAAATCCAGCCCCAGCATTTT. Amino acids: CASSLSEIQPQHF.

This clonotype was observed many times. This chain links TRBV20-1 with TRBJ2-1; possibly TRBD2 for D (7 bases). The CDR3 has 14 amino acids. The ends were cut back, 5 bases at V and 4 bases at J, with 15 bases in the middle. The germline CDR1 and CDR2 sequences are DFQATT and SNEGSKA (reference sequence). The CDR3: CSALGGRGYNEQFF. As DNA, the CDR3 is TGCAGTGCTTTAGGTGGGAGGGGGTACAATGAGCAGTTCTTC.

The J gene is TRBJ2-1, the V gene TRBV5-1; TRBD2 matches 16 bases. V was pared by 3 bases and J by 6 bases, with 12 bases of the junction left unmatched. Germline CDR1 reads SGHRS; CDR2 reads YFSETQ. The CDR3 runs 19 residues. The CDR3 DNA reads as TGCGCCAGCAGCTGGGGACTAGCGGGAGGGCCAAGAGGTGGCAATGAGCAGTTCTTC. Translated, it gives CASSWGLAGGPRGGNEQFF.

CDR3 bases: TGTGCCAGCAGCCAGACTAGCGGGGGGGCCAGTTCGCAGTTCTTC. It yields the protein CASSQTSGGASSQFF. The J gene is TRBJ2-1, the V gene TRBV6-1; 14 nucleotides align to TRBD2. The trim removed 6 bases at V and 12 bases at J, leaving 10 bases unmatched. CDR1 MNHNS and CDR2 SASEGT come from the germline V gene. The CDR3 is made up of 15 amino acids.

This clonotype has a count of ten or more. This chain uses TRBV7-2 with TRBJ2-1; D could derive from TRBD1 or TRBD2 (5 bases each). V gave up 3 bases and J gave up 7 bases, with 16 bases separating them. CDR1 SGHTA and CDR2 FQGNSA come from the germline V gene. The CDR3 covers 15 residues. CDR3 sequence (DNA): TGTGCCAGCAGCTTGGGACCCCCAATTGCTAATGAGCAGTTCTTC. This codes for CASSLGPPIANEQFF. The entire variable domain, with the rest obtained from reference TRBV7-2 and TRBJ2-1, is as follows: GAGVSQSPSNKVTEKGKDVELRCDPISGHTALYWYRQSLGQGLEFLIYFQGNSAPDKSGLPSDRFSAERTGGSVSTLTIQRTQQEDSAVYLCASSLGPPIANEQFFGPGTRLTVL.